The 14 T cell receptor beta chains given below trace back to one sample, sequenced in a study of shared clonotypes between healthy human individuals. TCRdb's table, derived via immunoSEQ multiplex PCR, lists solely in-frame clones and lacks some. The sample has about 1 million clones; around 74% are singletons. Specimen: memory CD4+ T cells sorted from blood. This sample's subset: CD45RA-negative fraction. The origin of the receptors is a man aged 18 to 29 in good health.

The rearrangement joins TRBV28 to TRBJ2-7, with 8 positions matching TRBD1. The CDR3 runs to 13 residues. V shed 3 bases, J shed 3 bases, and the junction held 1 base outside the gene matches. CDR1 is MDHEN, CDR2 SYDVKM, per germline. The CDR3 DNA sequence: TGTGCCAGCAGTTTCACAGGGGGCTACGAGCAGTACTTC. The encoded protein is CASSFTGGYEQYF.

The sample holds a few counts of this clone. Different DNA sequences within this sample yield the same CDR3. V usage is TRBV11-2 and J usage is TRBJ1-3; D is perhaps TRBD1 (5 bases). The CDR3 has 14 residues. CDR1 is SGHAT, CDR2 FQNNGV, per germline. V dropped 4 bases and J dropped 2 bases, with 9 bases sitting between them. The CDR3 sequence is CASSSTGAGNTIYF. CDR3 nucleotides: TGTGCCAGCAGCTCGACGGGGGCTGGAAACACCATATATTTT.

This chain joins TRBV11-2 and TRBJ2-7, with D perhaps given as TRBD1 or TRBD2 (7 bases each). The germline gives CDR1 SGHAT, CDR2 FQNNGV. The CDR3 runs 19 residues. V was clipped by 1 base and J by 3 bases, with 25 bases between them. This CDR3 is CASSLARSEGGTADYEQYF. DNA for the CDR3: TGTGCCAGCAGCTTAGCTCGGAGTGAGGGGGGGACAGCCGACTACGAGCAGTACTTC. Together with reference TRBV11-2 and TRBJ2-7, the CDR3 gives the full variable domain: EAGVAQSPRYKIIEKRQSVAFWCNPISGHATLYWYQQILGQGPKLLIQFQNNGVVDDSQLPKDRFSAERLKGVDSTLKIQPAKLEDSAVYLCASSLARSEGGTADYEQYFGPGTRLTVT.

The V call is TRBV7-2, the J call TRBJ2-3, with TRBD2 matching over 10 bases. The V and J ends lost 4 bases and 6 bases, in that order; junction bases with no gene match: 4. Germline CDR1 reads SGHTA; CDR2 reads FQGNSA. The CDR3 totals 14 residues. The CDR3 sequence: CASSSDSGRDTQYF. CDR3 bases: TGTGCCAGCAGCTCCGATAGCGGGAGGGATACGCAGTATTTT.

This chain connects TRBV19 to TRBJ2-3; 11 nucleotides line up with TRBD2. The ends lost 4 bases at V and 1 base at J; junction bases unmatched: 1. The CDR3 is 15 amino acids. Germline values: CDR1 LNHDA, CDR2 SQIVND (reference sequence). The DNA for the CDR3 is TGTGCCAGTAGTACACTAGCGGGGGGCACAGATACGCAGTATTTT. Translation: CASSTLAGGTDTQYF.

The CDR3 region has the DNA TGCGCCAGCAGCTTGAGGGGGGGCCTCTACAATGAGCAGTTCTTC. It yields the protein CASSLRGGLYNEQFF. The chain joins TRBV5-1 to TRBJ2-1; TRBD2 might be the D (7 bases). Trimming removed 1 base at V and 3 bases at J, with 11 bases between. This CDR3 has 15 amino acids. The germline CDR1 and CDR2 sequences are SGHRS and YFSETQ.

The genes are TRBV7-9 and TRBJ2-1; 9 bases line up with TRBD2. The CDR3 sequence is 15 residues long. V lost 0 bases, J lost 4 bases, and 1 base stayed unmatched. Germline assignment: CDR1 SEHNR and CDR2 FQNEAQ (reference sequence). The CDR3 coding sequence is TGTGCCAGCAGCTTAGCAGCGGGGGGATACAATGAGCAGTTCTTC. Protein: CASSLAAGGYNEQFF.

The chain combines TRBV2 with TRBJ1-1, with D unclear. Trimming removed 4 bases at V and 0 bases at J, with 12 bases between. This CDR3 region has 15 residues. Germline lookup yields CDR1 SNHLY and CDR2 FYNNEI. CDR3: CASSARTDLNTEAFF. CDR3 DNA sequence: TGTGCCAGCAGTGCCCGCACTGACTTGAACACTGAAGCTTTCTTT.

The rearrangement links TRBV6-1 to TRBJ2-5; D perhaps matches TRBD2 (5 bases). V shed 4 bases and J shed 5 bases, with 17 bases lying between them. The germline V gene encodes CDR1 MNHNS and CDR2 SASEGT. The CDR3 consists of 15 residues. Here the CDR3 reads CASSGSGAALETQYF. DNA of the CDR3: TGTGCCAGCAGTGGCTCAGGAGCGGCCCTGGAGACCCAGTACTTC.

The genes are TRBV27 and TRBJ2-2, with 12 positions matching TRBD2. The germline V gene has CDR1 MNHEY and CDR2 SMNVEV (reference sequence). Trimming took 0 bases from V and 7 from J; bases not matched to a gene: 6. The CDR3 is 17 amino acids. The chain's CDR3 is CASSLSPGLAGIGELFF. CDR3 coding DNA: TGTGCCAGCAGTTTATCCCCCGGACTAGCGGGGATCGGGGAGCTGTTTTTT.

V is TRBV5-1 and J is TRBJ1-1; 9 bases are shared with TRBD1. The CDR3 has 19 residues. Germline CDR1 reads SGHRS; CDR2 reads YFSETQ. J was trimmed by 3 bases and V by 0 bases; bases with no gene match: 15. The CDR3 is CASSLEGPGQGFLDTEAFF. CDR3 nucleotides: TGCGCCAGCAGCTTGGAGGGACCGGGACAGGGTTTTTTGGACACTGAAGCTTTCTTT.

The rearrangement uses TRBV5-8 and TRBJ1-5; 8 bases are shared with TRBD1. J was trimmed by 0 bases and V by 3 bases; bases with no gene match: 11. Germline CDR1 is SGHTS and CDR2 is YDEGEE. There are 18 residues in the CDR3. The CDR3 is CASSWEYWTGHSNQPQHF. As DNA, the CDR3 is TGTGCCAGCAGCTGGGAGTACTGGACAGGGCATAGCAATCAGCCCCAGCATTTT.

This clone came up once. The chain couples TRBV10-3 to TRBJ2-7, with 7 bases that match TRBD2. CDR1 and CDR2 from the germline V gene are ENHRY and SYGVKD. This CDR3 has 14 amino acids. After removal of 0 bases from V and 3 bases from J, the junction contained 2 bases not matched to a gene. The CDR3 DNA sequence: TGTGCCATCAGTGAGTCGGCTAGCGGCTACGAGCAGTACTTC. Its translation is CAISESASGYEQYF.

The CDR3 sequence is CASSLSEGAARIEQFF. DNA for the CDR3: TGTGCCAGCAGCTTAAGTGAGGGGGCTGCTCGGATTGAGCAGTTCTTC. The V call is TRBV7-2, the J call TRBJ2-1; 7 bases fit TRBD1. Germline loops: CDR1 SGHTA, CDR2 FQGNSA. The V gene end was trimmed by 2 bases and the J gene end by 9 bases; junction bases not matched to a gene: 13. This CDR3 has 16 residues.